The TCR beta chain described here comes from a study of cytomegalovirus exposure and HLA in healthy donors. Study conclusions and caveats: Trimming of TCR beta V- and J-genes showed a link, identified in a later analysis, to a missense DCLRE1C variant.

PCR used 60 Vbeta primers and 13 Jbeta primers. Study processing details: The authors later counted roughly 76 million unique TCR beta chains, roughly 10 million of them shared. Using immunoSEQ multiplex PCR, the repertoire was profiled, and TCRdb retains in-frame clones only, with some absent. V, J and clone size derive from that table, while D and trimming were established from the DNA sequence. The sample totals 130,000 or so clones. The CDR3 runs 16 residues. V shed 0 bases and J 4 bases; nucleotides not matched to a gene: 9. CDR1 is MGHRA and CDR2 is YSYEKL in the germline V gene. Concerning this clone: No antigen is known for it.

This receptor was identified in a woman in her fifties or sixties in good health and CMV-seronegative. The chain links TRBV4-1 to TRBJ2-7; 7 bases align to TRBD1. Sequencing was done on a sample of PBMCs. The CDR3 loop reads CASSQEQAGGHYEQYF. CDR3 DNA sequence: TGCGCCAGCAGCCAAGAGCAGGCAGGGGGTCATTACGAGCAGTACTTC.